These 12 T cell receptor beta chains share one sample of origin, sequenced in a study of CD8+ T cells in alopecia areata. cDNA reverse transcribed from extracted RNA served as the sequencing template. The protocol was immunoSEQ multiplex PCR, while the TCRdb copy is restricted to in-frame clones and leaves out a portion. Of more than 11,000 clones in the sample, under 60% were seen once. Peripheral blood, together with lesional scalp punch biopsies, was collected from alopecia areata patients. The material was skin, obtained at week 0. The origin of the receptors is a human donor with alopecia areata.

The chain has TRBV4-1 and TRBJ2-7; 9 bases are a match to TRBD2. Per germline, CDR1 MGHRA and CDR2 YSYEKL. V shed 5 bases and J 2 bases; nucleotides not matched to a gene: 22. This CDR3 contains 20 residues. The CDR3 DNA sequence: TGCGCCAGCAGCTCCAAAGCCGCCAGCGGGGGGTCCTCCGCAACCTACGAGCAGTACTTC. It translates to CASSSKAASGGSSATYEQYF.

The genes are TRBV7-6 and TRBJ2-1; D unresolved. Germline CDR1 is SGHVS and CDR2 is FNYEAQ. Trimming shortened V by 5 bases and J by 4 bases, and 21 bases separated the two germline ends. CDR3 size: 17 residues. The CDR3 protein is CASSPGRGVTRYNEQFF. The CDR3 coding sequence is TGTGCCAGCAGCCCCGGACGAGGAGTCACAAGATACAATGAGCAGTTCTTC.

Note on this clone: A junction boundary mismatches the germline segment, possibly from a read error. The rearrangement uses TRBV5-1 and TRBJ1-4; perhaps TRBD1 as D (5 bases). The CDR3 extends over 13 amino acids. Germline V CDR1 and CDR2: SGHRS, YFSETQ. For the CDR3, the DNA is TGCGCCAGCAGCTTTGTCCCGGGGCTCATTCCCCTTTTT. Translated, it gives CASSFVPGLIPLF.

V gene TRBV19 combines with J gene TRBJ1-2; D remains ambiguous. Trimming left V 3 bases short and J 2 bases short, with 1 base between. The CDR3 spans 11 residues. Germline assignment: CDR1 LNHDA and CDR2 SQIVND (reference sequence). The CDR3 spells CASSMNYGYTF. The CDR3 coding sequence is TGTGCCAGTAGTATGAACTATGGCTACACCTTC.

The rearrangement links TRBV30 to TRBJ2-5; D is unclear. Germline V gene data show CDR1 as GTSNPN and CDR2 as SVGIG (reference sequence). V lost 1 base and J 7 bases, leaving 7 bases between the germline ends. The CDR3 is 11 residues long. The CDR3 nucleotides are TGTGCCTGGAGTGCTTGCGGGACCCAGTACTTC. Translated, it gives CAWSACGTQYF.

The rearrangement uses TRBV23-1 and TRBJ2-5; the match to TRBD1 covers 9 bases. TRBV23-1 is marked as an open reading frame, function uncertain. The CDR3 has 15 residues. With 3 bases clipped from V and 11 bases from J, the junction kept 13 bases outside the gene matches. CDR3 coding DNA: TGCGCCAGCAGTCACCCCGGACAGGGGAGGAGAGAGCAGTACTTC. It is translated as CASSHPGQGRREQYF.

This CDR3 reads CASSSLTGQGVEKLFF. CDR3 nucleotides: TGTGCCAGCAGTTCACTCACGGGACAGGGTGTTGAAAAACTGTTTTTT. The chain recombines TRBV28 with TRBJ1-4; 9 nucleotides line up with TRBD1. The V gene's germline CDR1 is MDHEN and CDR2 SYDVKM. This CDR3 is built from 16 residues. V was clipped by 4 bases and J by 7 bases; unmatched bases: 10.

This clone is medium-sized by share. The CDR3 bases are TGTGCCAGCAGCTACATAGCGGGGGGAGTCTACGAGCAGTACTTC. Protein product: CASSYIAGGVYEQYF. V gene TRBV5-8 combines with J gene TRBJ2-7, with 10 bases fitting TRBD2. Trimming took 3 bases from V and 3 from J; bases not matched to a gene: 6. This CDR3 spans 15 amino acids. CDR1 SGHTS and CDR2 YDEGEE come from the germline V gene.

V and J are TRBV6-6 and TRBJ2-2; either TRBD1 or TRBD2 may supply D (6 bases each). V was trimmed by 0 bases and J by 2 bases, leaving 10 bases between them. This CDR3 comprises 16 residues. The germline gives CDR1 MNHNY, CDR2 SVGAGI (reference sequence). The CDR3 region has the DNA TGTGCCAGCAGTTACTCGGGGGGCGGCAACACCGGGGAGCTGTTTTTT. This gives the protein CASSYSGGGNTGELFF.

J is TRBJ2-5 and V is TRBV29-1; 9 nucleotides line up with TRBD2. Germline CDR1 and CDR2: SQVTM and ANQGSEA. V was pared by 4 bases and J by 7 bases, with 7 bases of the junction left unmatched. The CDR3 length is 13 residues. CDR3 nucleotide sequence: TGCAGCGTTGTTACTAGCGGGTCGGGGACCCAGTACTTC. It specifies CSVVTSGSGTQYF.

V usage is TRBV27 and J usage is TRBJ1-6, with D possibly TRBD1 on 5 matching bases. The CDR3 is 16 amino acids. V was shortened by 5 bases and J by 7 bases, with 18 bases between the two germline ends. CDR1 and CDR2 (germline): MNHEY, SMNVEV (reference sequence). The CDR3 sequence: CASSEWEGRGNSPLHF. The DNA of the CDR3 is TGTGCCAGCAGTGAATGGGAGGGCCGGGGGAATTCACCCCTCCACTTT.

In DNA form, the CDR3 reads TGTGCCACCAGCAGAGATGACAGGGCTGGGGCCAACGTCCTGACTTTC. Amino acids: CATSRDDRAGANVLTF. V gene TRBV15 combines with J gene TRBJ2-6; 7 positions match TRBD1. The V segment lost 0 bases and the J segment 2 bases; nucleotides outside the gene matches: 1. The germline CDR1 and CDR2 sequences are LNHNV and YYDKDF (reference sequence). This CDR3 region has 16 residues.